The present T cell receptor beta chain was sequenced within a study of sequential checkpoint blockade in melanoma (dated by TCRdb to between 2018 and 2020). For the study in its entirety: Patients were randomized 1:1 to first-line nivolumab followed by ipilimumab (arm A) or ipilimumab followed by nivolumab (arm B). Maintenance nivolumab came after both trial sequences. Study-level results and caveats: Larger, independent patient cohorts are needed to validate the response-prediction model that combines TCR metrics and mutation burden.

The CDR1 and CDR2 encoded by the germline V gene are SQVTM and ANQGSEA. Inclusive of the bounding cysteine and phenylalanine, the CDR3 is 14 residues long. Here the CDR3 DNA is all that survives: 42 bases in frame from base 1. V and J lose 1 base and 2 bases, and a span of 11 bases separates them. The treatment or condition label for this specimen denotes: randomized to nivolumab then ipilimumab (arm A) or the reverse (arm B). Prior DNA-damaging chemotherapy had not been received by any trial patient. On a FACS Aria II flow cytometer, live CD3+CD8+ cells that were negative for CD19 and CD56 were sorted from thawed PBMCs. Samples came from patients with melanoma in CheckMate 064, a randomized, open-label phase II trial of sequential checkpoint blockade. Peripheral blood mononuclear cells were collected by leukapheresis, purified with Ficoll-Paque, and frozen in human serum with 10% DMSO. Immediately after sorting, the purity of sorted blood CD3+CD8+ cells was verified to be >95%, after which DNA was extracted.

This clone was seen more than once but under ten times. Its antigen is not yet known. No base quality values were provided; no much bigger clone lies one nucleotide off. The immunoSEQ Assay was used to immunosequence TCRbeta CDR3 regions from genomic DNA. Before high-throughput sequencing, the genomic DNA was amplified using bias-controlled multiplex PCR. Per the original workflow: To quantify the absolute abundance of each unique TCRbeta CDR3 region, the sequences were collapsed and filtered. Clonality, defined as 1 minus Pielou's evenness, was calculated using only productive rearrangements. Clones with significantly greater frequencies in on-treatment versus baseline samples were identified using a previously published method. TCRdb retrieved this table from immuneACCESS and kept in-frame rearrangements only. Not all clones are present; in checked studies, unresolved V genes account for under half, and no reason is known for the remainder. V and J calls and clone size are as listed in that table; D and trimming were resolved from the DNA. The table for this sample lists over 25,000 clones; approximately 80% of them were counted only once. The ten top clones hold roughly 14% of the sample.

The receptor was isolated from a human donor with melanoma. The sequencing used CD8+ T cells sorted from blood (inferred from file names), collected from a patient given nivolumab and ipilimumab in sequence. This receptor chain uses TRBV29-1 and TRBJ1-2; a tentative D call is TRBD1 (5 bases match). Here the CDR3 is given as CSVEGGRENYGYTF. The nucleotide sequence reads as follows: TGCAGCGTTGAAGGGGGCAGGGAAAACTATGGCTACACCTTC.